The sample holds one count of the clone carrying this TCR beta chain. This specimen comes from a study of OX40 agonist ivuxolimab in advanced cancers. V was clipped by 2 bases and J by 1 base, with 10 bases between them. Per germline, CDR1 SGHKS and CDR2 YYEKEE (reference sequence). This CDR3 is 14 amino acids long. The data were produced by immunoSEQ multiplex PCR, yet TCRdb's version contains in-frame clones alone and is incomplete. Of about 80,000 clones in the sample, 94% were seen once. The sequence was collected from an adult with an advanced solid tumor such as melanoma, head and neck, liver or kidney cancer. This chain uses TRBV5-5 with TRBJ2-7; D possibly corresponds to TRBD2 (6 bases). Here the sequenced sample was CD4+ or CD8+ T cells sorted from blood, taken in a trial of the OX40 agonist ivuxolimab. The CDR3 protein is CASSLGDWSYEQYF. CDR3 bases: TGTGCCAGCAGCTTAGGGGACTGGTCCTACGAGCAGTACTTC.